This entry lists 23 T cell receptor beta chains sequenced from one sample in a study of regulatory T cells in long-lasting Graves disease. The time point: newly diagnosed GD, antithyroid drugs for less than 3 months. The TCR library was made from RNA that had been extracted from PBMCs in TRIzol. Relying on iRepertoire HTBI primers and Arm-PCR of CDR3 regions, the team built TCR beta libraries. TCRdb used MiXCR to reprocess the multiplex PCR reads, holding one entry per CDR3 protein. The table shows 400,000 to 500,000 distinct CDR3 sequences, with about 16% occurring only once. These sequences were also reported in another study, on T cells in Graves' hyperthyroidism and ophthalmopathy.

Specimen: peripheral blood mononuclear cells (PBMCs), collected at new diagnosis, from a patient treated with antithyroid drugs. The receptors stem from a woman aged 18-29 years with Graves disease.

This clonotype occurred many times. The CDR3 DNA sequence: TGTGCCAGCAGTTTAAAAGGAACCTACGAGCAGTACTTC. This codes for CASSLKGTYEQYF. The chain combines TRBV27 with TRBJ2-7, with D unresolved. The germline gives CDR1 MNHEY, CDR2 SMNVEV (reference sequence). V lost 2 bases to trimming and J lost 2 bases, with 7 bases between them. The CDR3 runs to 13 residues.

This clonotype has a count of ten or more. The rearrangement links TRBV7-2 to TRBJ2-1; no clear D gene. Germline values: CDR1 SGHTA, CDR2 FQGNSA. Trimming cost V 5 bases and J 0 bases, with 8 bases left between them. The length of the CDR3 is 14 residues. CDR3 protein: CASSHPGSYNEQFF. CDR3 sequence (DNA): TGTGCCAGCAGCCATCCCGGCTCCTACAATGAGCAGTTCTTC.

This chain uses TRBV11-1 with TRBJ2-7; D may be TRBD1 (5 bases). V shed 2 bases and J shed 5 bases, with 10 bases lying between them. Germline V lookup: CDR1 SGHAT, CDR2 FQDESV (reference sequence). The CDR3 length is 13 residues. The CDR3 protein is CASSLWGRNEQYF. The CDR3 bases are TGTGCCAGCAGCTTATGGGGCAGGAACGAGCAGTACTTC.

This clonotype was seen ten or more times. The chain carries TRBV20-1 and TRBJ1-4, with a possible D match to TRBD1 (6 bases). The CDR3 extends over 13 amino acids. Germline V gives CDR1 DFQATT, CDR2 SNEGSKA (reference sequence). V was trimmed by 3 bases and J by 11 bases, leaving 16 bases between them. As DNA, the CDR3 is TGCAGTGCTAGTCGTGCAGGGGTGGTGAAACTGTTTTTT. The encoded protein is CSASRAGVVKLFF.

In its sample, this clonotype was seen a few times. The V and J genes are TRBV30 and TRBJ1-2, with a possible D match to TRBD1 (6 bases). V lost 3 bases to trimming and J lost 7 bases, with 6 bases between them. Germline V gene sequence: CDR1 GTSNPN, CDR2 SVGIG (reference sequence). This CDR3 spans 10 amino acids. This CDR3 is CAWRGGGYTF. CDR3 in DNA: TGTGCCTGGAGAGGGGGTGGCTACACCTTC. The full variable domain, rest sourced from reference TRBV30 and TRBJ1-2, is SQTIHQWPATLVQPVGSPLSLECTVEGTSNPNLYWYRQAAGRGLQLLFYSVGIGQISSEVPQNLSASRPQDRQFILSSKKLLLSDSGFYLCAWRGGGYTFGSGTRLTVV.

This clonotype was recorded many times. The V and J genes are TRBV27 and TRBJ2-3; D unresolved. With 1 base removed from V and 5 bases from J, the gap between germline ends came to 7 bases. Germline loops: CDR1 MNHEY, CDR2 SMNVEV (reference sequence). This CDR3 has 13 amino acids. CDR3 loop: CASSLFWGDTQYF. The CDR3 DNA follows: TGTGCCAGCAGTTTATTCTGGGGAGATACGCAGTATTTT.

The rearrangement joins TRBV6-1 to TRBJ2-1; TRBD1 aligns across 8 bases. J lost 9 bases, V lost 4 bases, and 8 bases had no gene match. The CDR3 totals 14 residues. CDR1 and CDR2 (germline): MNHNS, SASEGT. CDR3 sequence: CASSAFTGGTEQFF. CDR3 DNA sequence: TGTGCCAGCAGTGCCTTCACAGGGGGGACTGAGCAGTTCTTC.

This clonotype has at least ten counts. CDR3 DNA sequence: TGTGCCAGCAGTCCCTTCGGACGGGGGGACAATCAGCCCCAGCATTTT. Its protein product is CASSPFGRGDNQPQHF. The chain combines TRBV28 with TRBJ1-5; D possibly corresponds to TRBD1 (5 bases). The CDR3 contains 16 residues. In germline, CDR1 is MDHEN, CDR2 SYDVKM. Trimming left V 5 bases short and J 3 bases short, with 17 bases between.

This clonotype was counted ten times or more. The CDR3 nucleotides read TGTGCCATCAGCGAGCAGGCCTCCTACGAGCAGTACTTC. Translating it yields CAISEQASYEQYF. The gene calls are TRBV10-3 and TRBJ2-7, with D hard to call. V was trimmed by 6 bases and J by 0 bases, leaving 9 bases between them. The CDR3 runs 13 residues. Germline CDR1 and CDR2: ENHRY and SYGVKD.

To note about this clonotype: A read error may explain this, as a much larger clone is one base away. The rearrangement uses TRBV6-2 or TRBV6-3 and TRBJ2-1; 7 bases line up with TRBD1. The CDR3 runs 14 residues. CDR1 is MNHEY, CDR2 SVGEGT, per germline. CDR3 DNA: TGTGCCAGCACTACAGGGGTCTACTACAATGAGCAGTCCTTC. The encoded protein is CASTTGVYYNEQSF.

This clonotype was observed at least ten times. The chain is built from TRBV4-1 and TRBJ2-1; TRBD1 matches at 8 bases. The CDR3 is made up of 16 amino acids. Germline CDR1 reads MGHRA; CDR2 reads YSYEKL. V lost 2 bases to trimming and J lost 1 base; unmatched junction nucleotides: 4. Written as DNA, the CDR3 is TGCGCCAGCAGCCAACCGGGACAGGCATCCTACAATGAGCAGTTCTTC. Translation gives CASSQPGQASYNEQFF.

This clonotype was observed at least ten times. The chain has TRBV6-1 and TRBJ2-1; a weak D match, TRBD1 (6 bases). Trimming removed 5 bases from V and 5 bases from J, with 25 bases in between. CDR3 size: 18 residues. Germline V gives CDR1 MNHNS, CDR2 SASEGT. CDR3 amino acids: CASSISLSGTTGHNEQFF. The CDR3 nucleotides read TGTGCCAGCAGTATTTCATTATCCGGGACGACAGGTCACAATGAGCAGTTCTTC.

This chain links TRBV5-1 with TRBJ2-7; D might be TRBD1 or TRBD2, each matching 5 bases. The ends were cut back, 2 bases at V and 3 bases at J, with 15 bases in the middle. Looked up from germline, CDR1 is SGHRS and CDR2 is YFSETQ. CDR3 length: 15 residues. This CDR3 is CASSFIGGAGYEQYF. As DNA, the CDR3 is TGCGCCAGCAGCTTTATTGGGGGAGCCGGCTACGAGCAGTACTTC.

This clonotype was detected many times. The chain joins TRBV29-1 to TRBJ2-3; weak D call: TRBD1 (5 bases). Germline values: CDR1 SQVTM, CDR2 ANQGSEA. The V and J ends lost 6 bases and 4 bases respectively, with 17 bases between them. The CDR3 loop spans 14 amino acids. The CDR3 DNA sequence: TGCAGCGTATCGGCCAGGGTAGCCTCAGATACGCAGTATTTT. Amino acid sequence: CSVSARVASDTQYF.

This clonotype was found many times. The chain is built from TRBV20-1 and TRBJ2-7; D gene unclear. The CDR3 contains 11 residues. Germline CDR1 is DFQATT and CDR2 is SNEGSKA (reference sequence). With 5 bases removed from V and 7 bases from J, the gap between germline ends came to 12 bases. CDR3 region: CSALSLIEQYF. The DNA of the CDR3 is TGCAGTGCTCTGAGCCTAATTGAGCAGTACTTC.

This clonotype appeared many times. V is TRBV28 and J is TRBJ2-7, with 13 bases that match TRBD2. J was trimmed by 0 bases and V by 3 bases; bases with no gene match: 11. The CDR3 sequence is 19 residues long. The germline V gene has CDR1 MDHEN and CDR2 SYDVKM. CDR3 amino acids: CASSLELAGGPLSSYEQYF. CDR3 nucleotide sequence: TGTGCCAGCAGTTTGGAACTAGCGGGAGGGCCTCTGAGCTCCTACGAGCAGTACTTC.

In this sample, this clonotype turned up a few times. The V call is TRBV7-9, the J call TRBJ1-6, with D possibly TRBD1 on 6 matching bases. The germline V gene has CDR1 SEHNR and CDR2 FQNEAQ (reference sequence). The CDR3 totals 14 residues. V was trimmed by 3 bases and J by 7 bases, leaving 10 bases between them. The CDR3 bases are TGTGCCAGCAGCTTGGGCAGGGGCAATTCACCCCTCCACTTT. It codes for CASSLGRGNSPLHF.

This clonotype was observed many times. The V and J genes are TRBV19 and TRBJ2-5; 9 nucleotides match TRBD2. The CDR3 loop spans 17 amino acids. The V segment lost 5 bases and the J segment 5 bases; nucleotides outside the gene matches: 15. Germline values: CDR1 LNHDA, CDR2 SQIVND (reference sequence). This CDR3 reads CASSRPEGLAGTETQYF. As DNA, the CDR3 is TGTGCCAGTAGTCGCCCAGAGGGACTAGCCGGGACGGAGACCCAGTACTTC.

This clonotype was seen ten or more times. The rearrangement links TRBV2 to TRBJ1-2; the D gene is possibly TRBD1 (6 bases). The germline V gene has CDR1 SNHLY and CDR2 FYNNEI. Deletions cut 7 bases from V and 5 bases from J, with 17 bases between. The CDR3 consists of 14 residues. CDR3 loop: CASTTGGGYYGYTF. CDR3 nucleotides: TGTGCCAGCACGACTGGAGGGGGTTATTATGGCTACACCTTC.

With regard to this clonotype: A much more abundant neighbour one base away suggests this may be a read error. The chain has TRBV20-1 and TRBJ2-5; 8 bases map to TRBD2. Trimming cost V 3 bases and J 11 bases; bases outside gene matches: 14. The germline V gene encodes CDR1 DFQATT and CDR2 SNEGSKA (reference sequence). The CDR3 loop spans 14 amino acids. The CDR3 protein is CSASTSGLGDEQYF. The CDR3 coding sequence is TGCAGTGCTAGTACTAGCGGACTTGGGGATGAGCAGTACTTC.

This clonotype appeared a single time. The rearrangement links TRBV5-1 to TRBJ2-7, with 8 bases fitting TRBD2. CDR3 length equals 15 residues. Germline assignment: CDR1 SGHRS and CDR2 YFSETQ. V shed 1 base, J shed 6 bases, and the junction held 9 bases outside the gene matches. The CDR3 sequence: CASSLNVAGGGEQYF. The CDR3 DNA sequence: TGCGCCAGCAGCTTGAATGTTGCGGGAGGAGGCGAGCAGTACTTC.

This clonotype was found a few times. V usage is TRBV5-1 and J usage is TRBJ2-1; D unclear. V was shortened by 0 bases and J by 1 base, with 8 bases between the two germline ends. Germline V gene lookup returns CDR1 SGHRS and CDR2 YFSETQ. The CDR3 loop spans 15 amino acids. The CDR3 region is CASSLEGLSYNEQFF. CDR3 nucleotides: TGCGCCAGCAGCTTGGAGGGTCTATCCTACAATGAGCAGTTCTTC.

The V gene is TRBV6-5, the J gene TRBJ2-1; 10 nucleotides align to TRBD2. The germline V gene encodes CDR1 MNHEY and CDR2 SVGAGI. The CDR3 is made up of 18 amino acids. V was clipped by 2 bases and J by 6 bases; unmatched bases: 13. The CDR3 sequence: CASSYPAGLAGVVNEQFF. DNA for the CDR3: TGTGCCAGCAGTTACCCGGCCGGGCTAGCGGGAGTGGTCAATGAGCAGTTCTTC.